This T cell receptor (beta chain) was captured in a study of OX40 agonist ivuxolimab in advanced cancers. At the level of the whole study: Ivuxolimab was an agonistic, fully human IgG2 monoclonal antibody directed against OX40 (CD134), a costimulatory receptor. Intravenous ivuxolimab was administered to patients every 2 weeks at six dose levels: 0.01, 0.1, 0.3, 1.5, 3 and 10 mg/kg. Among the approximately 54 dose-escalation patients, about 19 had hepatocellular carcinoma, 15 or so melanoma, 9 renal cell carcinoma and 9 head and neck cancer. A male proportion of around 81% and a mean age of 60 years, ranging from roughly 23 to 90, were recorded for the dose-escalation cohort. Prior anti-PD-1, anti-PD-L1 or anti-CTLA-4 therapy was permitted, and 40% of dose-escalation patients had received checkpoint inhibitors. Partial responses occurred in three dose-escalation patients, of whom one had hepatocellular carcinoma and two had cutaneous melanoma. The purpose of peripheral TCRbeta sequencing was to test whether ivuxolimab changed TCR sequence diversity and led to clonal T-cell expansion. The paper describes the monotherapy dose-escalation part (N of about 52 patients) of the phase I trial of ivuxolimab. Points the paper makes about the study in general: After ivuxolimab, expanded clones were on average more numerous among CD8+ T cells than among CD4+ T cells. The antigen specificity of the clonally expanded peripheral T cells was not determined. At doses from 0.1 to 3.0 mg/kg, clonal expansion was seen in both CD4+ and CD8+ blood T cells between baseline and week 6. Low levels of normalized T-cell clonal expansion were also seen in some patients who did not respond. Partial responders in the 0.1-3.0 mg/kg groups had among the lowest normalized peripheral clonal expansion, especially among CD8+ T cells.

To note about this clone: Its antigen is currently not known. Base qualities were left out, and no much larger clone turns up one base away.

According to the germline V gene, CDR1 reads SGHTA and CDR2 reads FQGTGA. The CDR3 contains 15 residues, cysteine and phenylalanine counted. The DNA shown is the 45-base CDR3, in frame from base 1. V is clipped by 2 bases and J by 3 bases, and the sequence between their germline boundaries is 13 bases long. The trial excluded patients who had a history of autoimmune disease or were on systemic immunosuppression. Peripheral blood for TCR sequencing was drawn from every dose cohort at baseline, at cycle 4 day 1 and at cycle 7 day 1. The samples were drawn from a first-in-human, open-label, multicenter phase I dose-escalation trial of ivuxolimab. The trial enrolled adults with locally advanced or metastatic head and neck squamous cell, hepatocellular, melanoma or renal cell carcinoma. Before TCR sequencing, CD4+ T cells and CD8+ T cells from peripheral blood were sorted into separate populations. To sequence the TCRbeta CDR3 region, genomic DNA was isolated from the sorted cells. The immunoSEQ Assay was used to sequence the TCRbeta CDR3 regions. TCRdb stores this immuneACCESS table with in-frame sequences only. Part of the clones is absent; in the studies checked, under half of the shortfall reflects unresolved V genes, and no reason is known for the rest. The sample data list 77,000 or so clones, and 85% to 90% of these were observed just once. 2% to 2.5% of the sample rests with the top ten.

This specimen consisted of CD4+ or CD8+ T cells sorted from blood, obtained in a trial of the OX40 agonist ivuxolimab. The TCR originated in an adult with an advanced solid tumor such as melanoma, head and neck, liver or kidney cancer. The rearranged segments are TRBV7-3 and TRBJ1-1; the best D guess is TRBD1, with 5 bases matching. The nucleotides are TGTGCCAGCAGCTTAGGGGGTCAGGTCCACACTGAAGCTTTCTTT. The resulting protein is CASSLGGQVHTEAFF.